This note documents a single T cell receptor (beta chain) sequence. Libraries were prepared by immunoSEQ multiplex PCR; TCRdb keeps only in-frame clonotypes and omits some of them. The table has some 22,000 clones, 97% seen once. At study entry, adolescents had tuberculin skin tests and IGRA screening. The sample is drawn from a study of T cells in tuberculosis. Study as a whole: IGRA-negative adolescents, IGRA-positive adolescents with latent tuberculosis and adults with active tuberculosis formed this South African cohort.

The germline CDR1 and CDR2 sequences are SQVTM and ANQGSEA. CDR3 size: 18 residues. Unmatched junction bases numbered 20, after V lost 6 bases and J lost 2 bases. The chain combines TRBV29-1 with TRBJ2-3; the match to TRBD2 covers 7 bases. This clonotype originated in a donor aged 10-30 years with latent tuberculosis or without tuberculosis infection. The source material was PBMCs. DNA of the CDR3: TGCAGCGTCGCTTCCACGGCGGGAGCGGGATACATCACAGATACGCAGTATTTT. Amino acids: CSVASTAGAGYITDTQYF.